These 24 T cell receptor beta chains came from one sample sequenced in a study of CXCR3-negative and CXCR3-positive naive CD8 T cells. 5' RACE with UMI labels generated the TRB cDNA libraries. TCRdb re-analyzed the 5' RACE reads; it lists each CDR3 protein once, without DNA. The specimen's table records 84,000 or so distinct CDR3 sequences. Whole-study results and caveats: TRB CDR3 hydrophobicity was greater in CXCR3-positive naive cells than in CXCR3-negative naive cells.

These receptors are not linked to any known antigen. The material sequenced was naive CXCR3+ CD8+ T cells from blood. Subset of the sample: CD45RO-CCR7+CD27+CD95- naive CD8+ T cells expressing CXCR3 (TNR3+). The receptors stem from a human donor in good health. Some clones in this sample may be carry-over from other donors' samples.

The CDR3 loop is CASSPPTSGVTGELFF. The chain joins TRBV9 to TRBJ2-2; as DNA is missing, the TRBD2 call by TCRdb cannot be tested. Germline V gene data show CDR1 as SGDLS and CDR2 as YYNGEE. The length of the CDR3 is 16 residues.

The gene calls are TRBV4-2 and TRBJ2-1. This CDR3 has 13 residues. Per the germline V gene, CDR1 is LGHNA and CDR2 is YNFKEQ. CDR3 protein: CASSQEEWLEQFF.

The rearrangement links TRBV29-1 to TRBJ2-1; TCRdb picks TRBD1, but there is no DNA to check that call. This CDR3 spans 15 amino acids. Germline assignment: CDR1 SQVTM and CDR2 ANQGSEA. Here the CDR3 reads CSVLGTGLSYNEQFF.

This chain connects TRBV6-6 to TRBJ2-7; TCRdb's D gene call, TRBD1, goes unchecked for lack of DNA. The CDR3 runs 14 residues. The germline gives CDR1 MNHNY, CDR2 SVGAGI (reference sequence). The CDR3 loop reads CANSYDSKGYEQYF.

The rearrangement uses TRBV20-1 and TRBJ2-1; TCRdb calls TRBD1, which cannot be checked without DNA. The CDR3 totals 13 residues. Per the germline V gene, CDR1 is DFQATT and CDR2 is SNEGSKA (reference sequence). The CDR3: CSASVQDYNEQFF.

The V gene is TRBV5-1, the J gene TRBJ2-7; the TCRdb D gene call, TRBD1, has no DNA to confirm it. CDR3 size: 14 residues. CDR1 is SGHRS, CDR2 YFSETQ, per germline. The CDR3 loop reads CASSPRDSIYEQYF.

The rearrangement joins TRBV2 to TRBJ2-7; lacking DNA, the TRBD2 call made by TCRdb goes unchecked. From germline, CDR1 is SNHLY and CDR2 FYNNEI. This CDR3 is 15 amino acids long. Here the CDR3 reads CASSAASGTSYEQYF. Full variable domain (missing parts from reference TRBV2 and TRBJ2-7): EPEVTQTPSHQVTQMGQEVILRCVPISNHLYFYWYRQILGQKVEFLVSFYNNEISEKSEIFDDQFSVERPDGSNFTLKIRSTKLEDSAMYFCASSAASGTSYEQYFGPGTRLTVT.

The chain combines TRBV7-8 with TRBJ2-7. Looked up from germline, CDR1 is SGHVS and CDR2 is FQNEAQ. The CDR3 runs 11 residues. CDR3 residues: CASSRYYEQYF.

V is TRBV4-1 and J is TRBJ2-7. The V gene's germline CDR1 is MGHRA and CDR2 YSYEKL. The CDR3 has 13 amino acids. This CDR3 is CASSPWSGDEQYF.

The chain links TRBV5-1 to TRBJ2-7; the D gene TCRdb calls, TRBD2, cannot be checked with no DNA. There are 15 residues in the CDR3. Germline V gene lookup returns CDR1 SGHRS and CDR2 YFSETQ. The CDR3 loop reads CASSRGEGLLYEQYF.

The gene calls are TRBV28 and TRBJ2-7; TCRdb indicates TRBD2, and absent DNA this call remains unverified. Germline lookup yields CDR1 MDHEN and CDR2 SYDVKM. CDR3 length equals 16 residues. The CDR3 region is CASSPSSGETVGEQYF. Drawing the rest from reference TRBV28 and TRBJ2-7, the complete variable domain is DVKVTQSSRYLVKRTGEKVFLECVQDMDHENMFWYRQDPGLGLRLIYFSYDVKMKEKGDIPEGYSVSREKKERFSLILESASTNQTSMYLCASSPSSGETVGEQYFGPGTRLTVT.

CDR3: CASSERGQGMKQYF. This chain joins TRBV2 and TRBJ2-7; TCRdb's D gene call, TRBD1, goes unchecked for lack of DNA. The V gene's germline CDR1 is SNHLY and CDR2 FYNNEI. There are 14 residues in the CDR3.

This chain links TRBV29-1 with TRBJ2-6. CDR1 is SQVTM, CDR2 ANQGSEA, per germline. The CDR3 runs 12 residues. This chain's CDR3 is CSVHSGANVLTF.

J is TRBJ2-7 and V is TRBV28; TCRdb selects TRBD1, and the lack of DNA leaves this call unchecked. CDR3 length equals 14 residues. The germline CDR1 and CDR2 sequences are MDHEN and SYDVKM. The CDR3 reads CAIMRQGLFYEQYF.

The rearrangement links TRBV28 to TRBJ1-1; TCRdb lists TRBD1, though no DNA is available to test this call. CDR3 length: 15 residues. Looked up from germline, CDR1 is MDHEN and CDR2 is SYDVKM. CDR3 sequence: CATNWMGQTNTEAFF. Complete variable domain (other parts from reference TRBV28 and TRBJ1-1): DVKVTQSSRYLVKRTGEKVFLECVQDMDHENMFWYRQDPGLGLRLIYFSYDVKMKEKGDIPEGYSVSREKKERFSLILESASTNQTSMYLCATNWMGQTNTEAFFGQGTRLTVV.

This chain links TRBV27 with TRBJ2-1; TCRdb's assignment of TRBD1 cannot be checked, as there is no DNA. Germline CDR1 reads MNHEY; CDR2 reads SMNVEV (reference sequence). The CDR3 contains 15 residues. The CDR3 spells CASSLSDTPYNEQFF.

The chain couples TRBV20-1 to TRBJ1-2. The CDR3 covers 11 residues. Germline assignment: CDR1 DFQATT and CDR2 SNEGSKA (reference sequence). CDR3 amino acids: CSAGPFEGYTF.

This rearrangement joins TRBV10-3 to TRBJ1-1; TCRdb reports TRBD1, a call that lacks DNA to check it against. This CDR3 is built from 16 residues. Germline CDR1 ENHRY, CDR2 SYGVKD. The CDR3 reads CAISEFWGQGATEAFF.

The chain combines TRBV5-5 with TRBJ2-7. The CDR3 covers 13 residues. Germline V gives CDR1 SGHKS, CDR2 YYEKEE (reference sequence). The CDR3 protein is CTSSLVASYEQYF.

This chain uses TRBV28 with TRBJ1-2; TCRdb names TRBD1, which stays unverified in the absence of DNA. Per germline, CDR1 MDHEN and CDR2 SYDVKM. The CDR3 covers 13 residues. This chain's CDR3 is CASSAGEAGGYTF.

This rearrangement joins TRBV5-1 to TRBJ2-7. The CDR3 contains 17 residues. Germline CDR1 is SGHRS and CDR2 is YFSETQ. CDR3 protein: CASSLDRESGTTYEQYF.

The chain's CDR3 is CASSLSQALDEKLFF. The chain uses TRBV7-6 and TRBJ1-4. The CDR3 runs to 15 residues. The germline V gene has CDR1 SGHVS and CDR2 FNYEAQ.

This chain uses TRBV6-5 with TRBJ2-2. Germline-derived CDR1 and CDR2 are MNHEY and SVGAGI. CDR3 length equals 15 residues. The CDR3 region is CASRDHQEFTGELFF.

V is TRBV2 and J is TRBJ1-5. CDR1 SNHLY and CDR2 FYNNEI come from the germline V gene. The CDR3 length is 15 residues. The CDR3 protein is CASSVWGTGNQPQHF.